Listed below are T cell receptor beta chains from one sample, sequenced in a study of pediatric ulcerative colitis. Repertoires were generated with immunoSEQ multiplex PCR, while TCRdb's copy carries only in-frame clones and drops some. Counted here are about 22,000 clones, roughly two thirds occurring once; the ten biggest clones make up about a sixth. The material sequenced was gut tissue. The receptors shown here come from a boy aged 5 to 17 with severe ulcerative colitis. Each CDR3 is given with its conserved first and last residue. Each record gives: V gene, D gene, J gene, clone size, CDR3 DNA, CDR3 protein. The D gene is left open where the match is weak. The size field is filled for only some rows; it gives once, few, many or a size class.

TRBV6-1	-	TRBJ1-1	-	TGTGCCAGCACGGGACTGCTTTTGAGTGAAGCTTTCTTT	CASTGLLLSEAFF
TRBV5-5	-	TRBJ2-7	once	TGTGCCAGCAGCCGTGACAGGCCAGCCTACGAGCAGTACTTC	CASSRDRPAYEQYF
TRBV5-6	-	TRBJ1-6	-	TGTGCCAGCAGCCTCGACCCTATAAGGGGTTCACCCCTCCACTTT	CASSLDPIRGSPLHF
TRBV18	TRBD2	TRBJ2-1	-	TGTGCCAGCCAGCTTGGCGGGGGGCGTAACAATGAGCAGTTCTTC	CASQLGGGRNNEQFF
TRBV30	-	TRBJ1-2	-	TGTGCCTGGAGTGAACAGTACTATGGCTACACCTTC	CAWSEQYYGYTF
TRBV7-2	-	TRBJ2-7	-	TGTGCCAGCAGCCCCCCCTTTGGCGAGCAGTACTTC	CASSPPFGEQYF
TRBV11-2	-	TRBJ1-1	-	TGTGCCAGCAGCTTAGATCGGGTCCGTGAAGCTTTCTTT	CASSLDRVREAFF
TRBV19	-	TRBJ1-2	-	TGTGCCAGTAGCCCGGGGCAAAAGTACTATGGCTACACCTTC	CASSPGQKYYGYTF
TRBV5-6	-	TRBJ2-1	-	TGTGCCAGCAGCTTGGACAATGAGCAGTTCTTC	CASSLDNEQFF
TRBV6-1	-	TRBJ1-1	-	TGTGCCAGCAAGAATAGGGGCACTGAAGCTTTCTTT	CASKNRGTEAFF
TRBV27	-	TRBJ2-7	-	TGTGCCAGCTCCAACCCGTTTAGGGGCGGTCCCTACGAGCAGTACTTC	CASSNPFRGGPYEQYF
TRBV2	-	TRBJ1-2	-	TGTGCCAGCAGTTTTGGAAGCCTTAACTATGGCTACACCTTC	CASSFGSLNYGYTF
TRBV7-6	-	TRBJ2-2	-	TGTGCCAGCAGTCCTTATCATGCGGGCTCTGGGGAGCTGTTTTTT	CASSPYHAGSGELFF
TRBV25-1	-	TRBJ1-5	-	TGTGCCAGCGGACCTGGGAGTCAGCCCCAGCATTTT	CASGPGSQPQHF
TRBV6-6	-	TRBJ2-1	-	TGTGCCAGCTGCACCCTGGGGGTCTACAATGAGCAGTTCTTC	CASCTLGVYNEQFF
TRBV7-3	-	TRBJ2-5	-	TGTGCCAGCAGCTTAGGCCTGGAGACCCAGTACTTC	CASSLGLETQYF
TRBV7-9	-	TRBJ1-6	-	TGTGCCAGCAGCTTACTGGGGGAGGTTTCACCCCTCCACTTT	CASSLLGEVSPLHF
TRBV6-6	TRBD1	TRBJ1-6	few	TGTGCCAGCAGCTCAACAGGGGCCAGTTTGGCCCTCCACTTT	CASSSTGASLALHF
TRBV30	TRBD1	TRBJ1-3	-	TGTGCCTGTGGACAGGGGACTGGAAACACCATATATTTT	CACGQGTGNTIYF
TRBV9	-	TRBJ1-2	-	TGTGCCAGCAGCGTAGGGACGGGTGGAGGCTACACCTTC	CASSVGTGGGYTF
TRBV27	-	TRBJ1-1	medium-sized	TGTGCCAGCAGTTTAAATGACAGGTGGACGGGGGAAGCTTTCTTT	CASSLNDRWTGEAFF
TRBV5-6	-	TRBJ1-2	-	TGTGCCAGCAGCTTGGTAGGGGACCATGGCTACACCTTC	CASSLVGDHGYTF
TRBV30	-	TRBJ1-2	-	TGTGCCTGGGATAAAGGACAGTATGGCTACACCTTC	CAWDKGQYGYTF
TRBV7-3	-	TRBJ1-1	-	TGTGCCAGCAGCTTATACGTGAGAATGAACACTGAAGCTTTCTTT	CASSLYVRMNTEAFF
TRBV9	-	TRBJ2-5	-	TGTGCCAGCAGCGTAGGGGTCCAAGAGACCCAGTACTTC	CASSVGVQETQYF
TRBV7-2	-	TRBJ1-2	-	TGTGCCAGCAGCACGACCTCGTCAGGGGCCAAAGGCTACACCTTC	CASSTTSSGAKGYTF
TRBV21-1	-	TRBJ1-2	-	TGTGCCAGCCTTAAACAGGGAGTACTCTTC	CASLKQGVLF
TRBV12-5	-	TRBJ1-1	-	TGTGCTAGTGGTTTGGTACGAGGACAATACACTGAAGCTTTCTTT	CASGLVRGQYTEAFF
TRBV30	-	TRBJ2-7	-	TGTGCCTGGAGTGTACCTTACCGGCTAATAGCGCGGGGTACCTACGAGCAGTACTTC	CAWSVPYRLIARGTYEQYF
TRBV15	TRBD2	TRBJ2-1	-	TGTGCCACCAGCAGGACTAGCGGGAATTACAATGAGCAGTTCTTC	CATSRTSGNYNEQFF
TRBV29-1	-	TRBJ2-7	-	TGCAGCGTTGCCCTTCGGGAAGCGGAAGCGCAGTACTTC	CSVALREAEAQYF
TRBV5-1	-	TRBJ1-1	-	TGCGCCAGCAGCTTGGGGCAGGGAGGTGGGGACACTGAAGCTTTCTTT	CASSLGQGGGDTEAFF
TRBV18	-	TRBJ2-7	-	TGTGCCAGCTCACCAAGACAGGACTTCTACGAGCAGTACTTC	CASSPRQDFYEQYF
TRBV9	-	TRBJ2-3	-	TGTGCCAGCAGCGTGTTCGGCGGGGATACAGATACGCAGTATTTT	CASSVFGGDTDTQYF
TRBV6-5	-	TRBJ1-6	-	TGTGCCAGCAGTAGTGGGGGGCGGAATTCACCCCTCCACTTT	CASSSGGRNSPLHF
TRBV7-9	-	TRBJ1-2	few	TGTGCCAGCACCCAACGACAGGCTTTCTATGGCTACACCTTC	CASTQRQAFYGYTF
TRBV10-3	TRBD1	TRBJ2-1	few	TGTGCCATCAGTGAGTTCCGGGACAGGGCATACAATGAGCAGTTCTTC	CAISEFRDRAYNEQFF
TRBV5-1	TRBD2	TRBJ2-5	-	TGCGCCAGCAGCTTGCCTAGCGGGAACCAAGAGACCCAGTACTTC	CASSLPSGNQETQYF
TRBV5-1	-	TRBJ2-2	-	TGCGCCAGCAGCTTGGAGAGGGGGTTCGCCGGGGAGCTGTTTTTT	CASSLERGFAGELFF
TRBV29-1	-	TRBJ2-3	-	TGCAGCGTTGATTCTCCCCAGGGGACAGATACGCAGTATTTT	CSVDSPQGTDTQYF
TRBV7-6	-	TRBJ2-7	-	TGTGCCAGCAGCGAGGTTGGGAGCGGGCCACCCTACGAGCAGTACTTC	CASSEVGSGPPYEQYF
TRBV7-6	-	TRBJ2-3	-	TGTGCCAGCAGCAAAGTGGTAGGGCTATCGGGAGATACGCAGTATTTT	CASSKVVGLSGDTQYF
TRBV6-6	-	TRBJ1-6	-	TGTGCCACCCTCCTCCCCCCCGATTCACCCCTCCACTTT	CATLLPPDSPLHF
TRBV18	TRBD2	TRBJ2-7	-	TGTGCCAGCTCACCACCGGCGGGGGGATCCTACGAGCAGTACTTC	CASSPPAGGSYEQYF
TRBV19	-	TRBJ1-6	few	TGTGCCAGTAGTATTGGTGCGGATTCACCCCTCCACTTT	CASSIGADSPLHF
TRBV14	-	TRBJ2-1	once	TGTGCCAGCAGCCCAGAGAGGGGGAATGAGCAGTTCTTC	CASSPERGNEQFF